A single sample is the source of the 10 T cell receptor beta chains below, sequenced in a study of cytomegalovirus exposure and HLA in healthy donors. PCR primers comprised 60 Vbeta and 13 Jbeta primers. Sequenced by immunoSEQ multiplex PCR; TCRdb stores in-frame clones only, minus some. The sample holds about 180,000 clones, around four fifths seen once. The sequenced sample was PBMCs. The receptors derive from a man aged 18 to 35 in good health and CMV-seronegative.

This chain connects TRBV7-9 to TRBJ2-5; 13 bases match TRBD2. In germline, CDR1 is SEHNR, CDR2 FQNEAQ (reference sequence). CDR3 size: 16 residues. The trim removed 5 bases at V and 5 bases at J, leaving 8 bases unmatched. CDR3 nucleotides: TGTGCCAGCAGCCCCGGACTAGCGGGAGTTCAGGAGACCCAGTACTTC. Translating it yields CASSPGLAGVQETQYF.

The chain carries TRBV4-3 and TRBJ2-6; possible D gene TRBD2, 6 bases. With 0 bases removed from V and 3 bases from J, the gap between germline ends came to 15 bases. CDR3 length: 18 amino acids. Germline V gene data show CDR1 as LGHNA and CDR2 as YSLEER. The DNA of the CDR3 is TGCGCCAGCAGCCAAGATCGGTCGAAGGGACTTGGGGCCAACGTCCTGACTTTC. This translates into CASSQDRSKGLGANVLTF.

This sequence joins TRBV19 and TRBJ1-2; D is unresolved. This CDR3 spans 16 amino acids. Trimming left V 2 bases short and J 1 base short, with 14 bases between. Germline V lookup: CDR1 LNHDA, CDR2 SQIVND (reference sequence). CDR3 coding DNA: TGTGCCAGTAGTATAATTGGAGGAAGAGGTAACTATGGCTACACCTTC. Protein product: CASSIIGGRGNYGYTF.

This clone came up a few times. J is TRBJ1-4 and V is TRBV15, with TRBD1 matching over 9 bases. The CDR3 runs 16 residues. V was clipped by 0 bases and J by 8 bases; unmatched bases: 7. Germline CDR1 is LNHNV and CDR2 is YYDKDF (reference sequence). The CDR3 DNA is TGTGCCACCAGCAGAGATAGCGGGACAGGGAACGAAAAACTGTTTTTT. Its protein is CATSRDSGTGNEKLFF.

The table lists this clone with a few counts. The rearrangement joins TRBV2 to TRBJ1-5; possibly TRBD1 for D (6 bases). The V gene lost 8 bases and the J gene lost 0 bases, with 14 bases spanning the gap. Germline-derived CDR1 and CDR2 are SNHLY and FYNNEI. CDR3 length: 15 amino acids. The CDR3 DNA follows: TGTGCCAGCTCCCGACAGGATAATAGCAATCAGCCCCAGCATTTT. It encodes CASSRQDNSNQPQHF.

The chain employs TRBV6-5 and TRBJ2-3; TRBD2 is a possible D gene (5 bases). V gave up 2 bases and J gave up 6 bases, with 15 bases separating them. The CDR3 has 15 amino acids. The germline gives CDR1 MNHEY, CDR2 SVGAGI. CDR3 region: CASSYRNPGRDTQYF. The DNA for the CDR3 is TGTGCCAGCAGTTACCGAAATCCGGGAAGGGATACGCAGTATTTT.

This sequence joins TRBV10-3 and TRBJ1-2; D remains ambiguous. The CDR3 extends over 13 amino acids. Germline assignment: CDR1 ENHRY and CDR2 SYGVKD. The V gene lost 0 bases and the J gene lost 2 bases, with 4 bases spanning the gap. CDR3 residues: CAISESQNYGYTF. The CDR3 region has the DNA TGTGCCATCAGTGAGTCTCAGAACTATGGCTACACCTTC.

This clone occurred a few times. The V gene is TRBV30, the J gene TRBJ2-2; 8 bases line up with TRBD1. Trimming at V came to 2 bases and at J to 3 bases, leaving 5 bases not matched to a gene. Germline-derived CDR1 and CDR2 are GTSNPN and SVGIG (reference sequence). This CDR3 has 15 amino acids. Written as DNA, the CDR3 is TGTGCCTGGAGTTGGACAGGGAAGGACACCGGGGAGCTGTTTTTT. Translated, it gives CAWSWTGKDTGELFF.

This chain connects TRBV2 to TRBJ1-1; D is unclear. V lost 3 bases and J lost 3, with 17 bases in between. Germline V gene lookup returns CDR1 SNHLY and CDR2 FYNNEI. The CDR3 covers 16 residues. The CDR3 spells CASSDTKVRRDTEAFF. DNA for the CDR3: TGTGCCAGCAGTGATACTAAAGTTCGTCGGGACACTGAAGCTTTCTTT.

Here the CDR3 reads CASSLNGGTGELFF. The CDR3 DNA reads as TGTGCCAGCAGCTTAAACGGCGGGACCGGGGAGCTGTTTTTT. J is TRBJ2-2 and V is TRBV7-3; TRBD2 is a possible D gene (5 bases). V was cut by 1 base and J by 5 bases, with 8 bases left in between. The CDR3 has 14 residues. Germline CDR1 and CDR2: SGHTA and FQGTGA.